Presented here are 2 T cell receptor beta chains from one specimen sequenced in a study of cytomegalovirus exposure and HLA in healthy donors. Both 60 Vbeta primers and 13 Jbeta primers went into the PCR. Assay: immunoSEQ multiplex PCR; the TCRdb copy retains only in-frame clones and omits some. The data show some 50,000 clones, 55% to 80% seen once. Sequencing input: PBMCs. Receptors were obtained from a woman aged 45 to 65 in good health and CMV-seropositive.

The rearrangement links TRBV18 to TRBJ2-1; tentatively, D is TRBD2 (5 bases). Germline V gives CDR1 KGHSH, CDR2 LQKENI. The CDR3 runs 15 residues. Trimming removed 3 bases from V and 0 bases from J, with 9 bases in between. The chain's CDR3 is CASSPRASSYNEQFF. The CDR3 DNA follows: TGTGCCAGCTCACCGAGGGCGAGCTCCTACAATGAGCAGTTCTTC.

This clone was counted between two and nine times. The rearrangement uses TRBV9 and TRBJ1-1; D is ambiguous. V gave up 4 bases and J gave up 1 base, with 14 bases separating them. Germline V CDR1 and CDR2: SGDLS, YYNGEE. CDR3 length: 15 residues. CDR3 bases: TGTGCCAGCAGCCAGGCTCAAATGTGGAACACTGAAGCTTTCTTT. Amino acids: CASSQAQMWNTEAFF.